Following are 22 T cell receptor beta chains from one sample sequenced in a study of T cell changes during pregnancy in multiple sclerosis. The assay was immunoSEQ multiplex PCR, and TCRdb's table has in-frame clones only and misses some. The sample holds 30,000 to 40,000 clones, 85% to 90% seen once. This sample comprised CD8+ T cells from peripheral blood mononuclear cells, obtained in the second trimester of pregnancy. These receptors were obtained from a female donor with multiple sclerosis, enrolled in a pregnancy study.

The chain combines TRBV2 with TRBJ1-2; the D gene is possibly TRBD1 (6 bases). V was cut by 0 bases and J by 2 bases, with 10 bases left in between. The CDR3 has 15 residues. Germline-derived CDR1 and CDR2 are SNHLY and FYNNEI. The CDR3 DNA follows: TGTGCCAGCAGTGAAGCGCGGGGGCGCAACTATGGCTACACCTTC. Residues: CASSEARGRNYGYTF.

V and J are TRBV4-2 and TRBJ1-2; D may be TRBD1 (6 bases). The V gene's germline CDR1 is LGHNA and CDR2 YNFKEQ. The CDR3 has 15 amino acids. Trimming removed 4 bases from V and 6 bases from J, with 18 bases in between. This CDR3 reads CASSLPGGARDGYTF. The CDR3 nucleotides are TGTGCCAGCAGCCTACCTGGGGGGGCTCGGGATGGCTACACCTTC.

As concerns this clone: This could be a read error, since a much larger clone is one nucleotide away. The rearrangement joins TRBV28 to TRBJ2-1; no reliable D call. The CDR3 covers 15 residues. Germline V gene lookup returns CDR1 MDHEN and CDR2 SYDVKM. The V and J ends lost 2 bases and 0 bases respectively, with 8 bases between them. The CDR3 sequence is CASSLTPSSYNEQFF. The CDR3 DNA is TGTGCCAGCAGTTTAACCCCGAGCTCCTACAATGAGCAGTTCTTC.

This clone is termed medium-sized. The gene calls are TRBV6-6 and TRBJ1-6; TRBD1 aligns across 9 bases. The CDR3 totals 13 residues. CDR1 MNHNY and CDR2 SVGAGI come from the germline V gene (reference sequence). J was trimmed by 14 bases and V by 6 bases; bases with no gene match: 8. CDR3 in amino acids: CASSPDRGSTLHF. The DNA of the CDR3 is TGTGCCAGCAGCCCTGACAGGGGGTCTACCCTCCACTTT.

The CDR3 reads CASSLETAGRTPLHF. The CDR3 DNA sequence: TGTGCCAGCAGCTTAGAAACCGCAGGGCGGACACCCCTCCACTTT. The J gene is TRBJ1-6, the V gene TRBV7-9, with D possibly being TRBD1 (5 bases). V was clipped by 1 base and J by 11 bases, with 15 bases between them. This CDR3 is 15 amino acids long. The germline CDR1 and CDR2 sequences are SEHNR and FQNEAQ (reference sequence).

J is TRBJ1-2 and V is TRBV4-2, with D maybe TRBD1 (5 bases). Trimming left V 0 bases short and J 1 base short, with 9 bases between. This CDR3 spans 15 amino acids. Germline loops: CDR1 LGHNA, CDR2 YNFKEQ. The CDR3 nucleotides are TGTGCCAGCAGCCAAGAAGACAGCGATAACTATGGCTACACCTTC. Amino acids: CASSQEDSDNYGYTF.

V gene TRBV27 combines with J gene TRBJ2-1, with 12 nucleotides matching TRBD1. Unmatched junction bases numbered 8, after V lost 2 bases and J lost 0 bases. The CDR3 totals 19 residues. Per germline, CDR1 MNHEY and CDR2 SMNVEV (reference sequence). The CDR3 DNA reads TGTGCCAGCAGTTTACAGGGACAGGGGGCTATTAGCTCCTACAATGAGCAGTTCTTC. Protein product: CASSLQGQGAISSYNEQFF.

The chain has TRBV19 and TRBJ1-5, with 7 bases that match TRBD1. Germline-derived CDR1 and CDR2 are LNHDA and SQIVND (reference sequence). CDR3 length: 16 amino acids. J gave up 2 bases and V 2 bases, and 6 bases lay outside the gene matches. CDR3 sequence reads: CASSIIRGGGNQPQHF. CDR3 bases: TGTGCCAGTAGTATAATACGAGGGGGCGGCAATCAGCCCCAGCATTTT.

The chain employs TRBV5-1 and TRBJ2-7; D is unresolved. V was trimmed by 3 bases and J by 0 bases, leaving 10 bases between them. CDR3 length: 14 residues. In germline, CDR1 is SGHRS, CDR2 YFSETQ. CDR3 sequence: CASSYDFLSYEQYF. The CDR3 DNA is TGCGCCAGCAGCTACGACTTCCTCTCCTACGAGCAGTACTTC.

The V call is TRBV2, the J call TRBJ2-7; TRBD2 matches 12 bases. Germline values: CDR1 SNHLY, CDR2 FYNNEI. The CDR3 extends over 16 amino acids. With V trimmed by 2 bases and J by 4 bases, 6 bases remained unmatched. CDR3 nucleotides: TGTGCCAGCAGTGAAATTGGGACTAGCGGGTTATACGAGCAGTACTTC. Encoded protein: CASSEIGTSGLYEQYF.

The chain is built from TRBV2 and TRBJ2-7; D is possibly TRBD1 (6 bases). The V end lost 0 bases, the J end lost 3 bases, and 12 bases lay between the germline ends. There are 15 residues in the CDR3. Germline V gene sequence: CDR1 SNHLY, CDR2 FYNNEI. The CDR3 sequence is CASSEAVTGSYEQYF. CDR3 sequence (DNA): TGTGCCAGCAGTGAAGCTGTTACAGGGAGCTACGAGCAGTACTTC.

J is TRBJ1-2 and V is TRBV5-8, with D unclear. Germline lookup yields CDR1 SGHTS and CDR2 YDEGEE. V shed 0 bases and J shed 4 bases, with 10 bases lying between them. There are 14 residues in the CDR3. The CDR3 DNA follows: TGTGCCAGCAGCTTGGGAGTTTCCGGCTATGGCTACACCTTC. Translating gives CASSLGVSGYGYTF. Looking up the rest from reference TRBV5-8 and TRBJ1-2 gives the full variable domain: EAGVTQSPTHLIKTRGQQATLRCSPISGHTSVYWYQQALGLGLQFLLWYDEGEERNRGNFPPRFSGRQFPNYSSELNVNALELEDSALYLCASSLGVSGYGYTFGSGTRLTVV.

The rearrangement uses TRBV13 and TRBJ1-2; 10 bases line up with TRBD1. V lost 0 bases, J lost 3 bases, and 4 bases stayed unmatched. Germline V gene sequence: CDR1 PRHDT, CDR2 FYEKMQ (reference sequence). The CDR3 has 16 residues. In DNA form, the CDR3 reads TGTGCCAGCAGCTTAGGCTTAGGACAGGGGGACTATGGCTACACCTTC. Translation gives CASSLGLGQGDYGYTF.

The chain carries TRBV2 and TRBJ1-2; D is undetermined. V lost 6 bases to trimming and J lost 8 bases, with 10 bases between them. The CDR3 covers 11 residues. CDR1 SNHLY and CDR2 FYNNEI come from the germline V gene. The CDR3 DNA reads as TGTGCCAGCAGGATTAGTCTGGGCTACACCTTC. Amino acids: CASRISLGYTF.

Of note for this clone: It may be a read error: a sequence one base away is much more abundant. The genes are TRBV7-8 and TRBJ2-5; TRBD1 matches at 10 bases. TRBJ2-7 matches the DNA end more closely, so the J call is doubtful. The CDR3 covers 15 residues. Germline CDR1 reads SGHVS; CDR2 reads FQNEAQ. CDR3 nucleotide sequence: TGTGCCAGCAGCCCCTACGACAGGGGGCTCTACGAGCAGTACTTC. Encoded protein: CASSPYDRGLYEQYF.

V usage is TRBV6-1 and J usage is TRBJ2-7; TRBD2 aligns across 8 bases. The CDR3 is 15 residues long. The germline V gene encodes CDR1 MNHNS and CDR2 SASEGT. V trimming: 4 bases; J trimming: 4 bases; junction bases outside the gene matches: 9. The CDR3 DNA is TGTGCCAGCAGTGCCGACGGGGGGGCCGGGTACGAGCAGTACTTC. It is translated as CASSADGGAGYEQYF.

The J gene is TRBJ1-5, the V gene TRBV29-1; D unclear. From germline, CDR1 is SQVTM and CDR2 ANQGSEA. V was clipped by 6 bases and J by 3 bases, with 12 bases between them. The CDR3 is 13 amino acids. The CDR3 coding sequence is TGCAGCGTCGCAGACGGGAACAATCAGCCCCAGCATTTT. Its protein product is CSVADGNNQPQHF.

The CDR3 is CASSFDYRGTGELFF. The CDR3 DNA reads TGTGCCAGCAGCTTCGATTACAGGGGAACCGGGGAGCTGTTTTTT. This chain uses TRBV27 with TRBJ2-2, with 7 bases identical to TRBD1. Unmatched junction bases numbered 9, after V lost 6 bases and J lost 5 bases. CDR1 and CDR2 from the germline V gene are MNHEY and SMNVEV (reference sequence). The CDR3 has 15 amino acids.

The chain couples TRBV28 to TRBJ2-1, with a tentative D call TRBD2 (5 bases). V lost 8 bases and J 2 bases, leaving 13 bases between the germline ends. Germline values: CDR1 MDHEN, CDR2 SYDVKM. This CDR3 contains 14 residues. DNA for the CDR3: TGTGCCAGCGCCCCGGGATATACCTACAATGAGCAGTTCTTC. Translating it yields CASAPGYTYNEQFF.

The chain is built from TRBV15 and TRBJ2-7, with D tentatively TRBD2 (5 bases). The CDR3 contains 13 residues. Trimming shortened V by 3 bases and J by 1 base, and 7 bases separated the two germline ends. Germline V gives CDR1 LNHNV, CDR2 YYDKDF (reference sequence). CDR3 DNA sequence: TGTGCCACCAGCAGTAGCGATTCCTACGAGCAGTACTTC. It is translated as CATSSSDSYEQYF. The full variable domain, in which reference TRBV15 and TRBJ2-7 provide the parts outside the CDR3, is DAMVIQNPRYQVTQFGKPVTLSCSQTLNHNVMYWYQQKSSQAPKLLFHYYDKDFNNEADTPDNFQSRRPNTSFCFLDIRSPGLGDTAMYLCATSSSDSYEQYFGPGTRLTVT.

The chain has TRBV7-2 and TRBJ2-7, with D possibly TRBD2 on 5 matching bases. V was shortened by 5 bases and J by 2 bases, with 10 bases between the two germline ends. The CDR3 extends over 13 amino acids. Germline V gene lookup returns CDR1 SGHTA and CDR2 FQGNSA. CDR3 DNA sequence: TGTGCCAGCAGCCCCGGGGTGGCCTACGAGCAGTACTTC. Translating it yields CASSPGVAYEQYF.

V is TRBV10-3 and J is TRBJ2-2; possible D gene TRBD1, 5 bases. V shed 4 bases and J shed 2 bases, with 8 bases lying between them. The CDR3 spans 14 residues. The V gene's germline CDR1 is ENHRY and CDR2 SYGVKD. The chain's CDR3 is CAISGRGNTGELFF. CDR3 in DNA: TGTGCCATCAGTGGAAGGGGAAACACCGGGGAGCTGTTTTTT.